A single sample gave rise to the 8 T cell receptor beta chains below, sequenced in a study of blood T cell repertoires in COVID-19. TCRdb's copy holds only in-frame clones and misses some; the assay was immunoSEQ multiplex PCR. The sample lists hundreds of thousands of clones, over 75% seen once, with about an eighth in the top ten. Sequences were obtained from peripheral blood. Receptors originate from a human donor in a cohort sampled during active COVID-19.

The rearrangement links TRBV19 to TRBJ2-3; 8 bases line up with TRBD2. The CDR3 runs 15 residues. From germline, CDR1 is LNHDA and CDR2 SQIVND (reference sequence). V gave up 7 bases and J gave up 3 bases; unmatched junction bases: 9. The CDR3 nucleotides are TGTGCCAGTACCGTTGTCGGGAGGGTGACAGATACGCAGTATTTT. Amino acids: CASTVVGRVTDTQYF. Based on the CDR3 plus reference TRBV19 and TRBJ2-3, the full variable domain is DGGITQSPKYLFRKEGQNVTLSCEQNLNHDAMYWYRQDPGQGLRLIYYSQIVNDFQKGDIAEGYSVSREKKESFPLTVTSAQKNPTAFYLCASTVVGRVTDTQYFGPGTRLTVL.

The rearrangement uses TRBV15 and TRBJ1-2; weak D call: TRBD1 (6 bases). Germline V CDR1 and CDR2: LNHNV, YYDKDF (reference sequence). The CDR3 extends over 16 amino acids. V was cut by 8 bases and J by 4 bases, with 23 bases left in between. DNA of the CDR3: TGTGCCACCCGTCCCTCGGGGGGACATACGGTCTATGGCTACACCTTC. As protein: CATRPSGGHTVYGYTF.

In this sample, this clone turned up once. V is TRBV4-1 and J is TRBJ1-2; 7 bases match TRBD1. J lost 7 bases, V lost 0 bases, and 8 bases had no gene match. CDR3 size: 15 residues. Germline loops: CDR1 MGHRA, CDR2 YSYEKL. The DNA for the CDR3 is TGCGCCAGCAGCCAAGATCTGGGACAGAAAAGTGGCTACACCTTC. Translation gives CASSQDLGQKSGYTF.

The J gene is TRBJ2-3, the V gene TRBV19, with 11 nucleotides matching TRBD2. The CDR3 is made up of 18 amino acids. Germline-derived CDR1 and CDR2 are LNHDA and SQIVND (reference sequence). Losses at the gene ends were 4 bases for V and 2 bases for J; bases not matched to a gene: 11. The CDR3 DNA reads as TGTGCCAGTAGTACCGACCATAGACTAGCGGGGTCCACAGATACGCAGTATTTT. Its protein is CASSTDHRLAGSTDTQYF.

The rearrangement links TRBV5-5 to TRBJ2-7; no definite D call. Between the trimmed V and J ends, which lost 0 bases and 2 bases, there was a span of 12 bases. Per the germline V gene, CDR1 is SGHKS and CDR2 is YYEKEE (reference sequence). The CDR3 runs 15 residues. The CDR3 spells CASSLGAEITYEQYF. DNA for the CDR3: TGTGCCAGCAGCTTGGGGGCAGAGATAACCTACGAGCAGTACTTC.

The J gene is TRBJ2-5, the V gene TRBV3-1 (or the pseudogene TRBV3-2); 7 nucleotides match TRBD1. Losses at the gene ends were 4 bases for V and 1 base for J; bases not matched to a gene: 21. The CDR3 runs to 20 residues. Germline CDR1 LGHDT, CDR2 YNNKEL (reference sequence). This CDR3 is CASSRFNTGQFPPFQETQYF. The CDR3 DNA reads as TGTGCCAGCAGCCGTTTTAACACGGGACAGTTTCCTCCCTTCCAAGAGACCCAGTACTTC.

This clone was observed a handful of times. At one end, the junction sequence differs from germline, possibly due to a read error. The V gene is TRBV2, the J gene TRBJ1-1; tentative D call: TRBD1 (6 bases). The germline V gene has CDR1 SNHLY and CDR2 FYNNEI. The CDR3 length is 12 residues. Written as DNA, the CDR3 is TGTGCCAGCAGTCCACAGGGTTTTGAATCTTTCTTT. The encoded protein is CASSPQGFESFF.

V is TRBV28 and J is TRBJ1-1; TRBD1 is a possible D gene (6 bases). V was shortened by 2 bases and J by 7 bases, with 11 bases between the two germline ends. The germline gives CDR1 MDHEN, CDR2 SYDVKM. The CDR3 sequence is 13 residues long. CDR3: CASSLTGPGEAFF. CDR3 nucleotides: TGTGCCAGCAGTTTAACAGGGCCGGGTGAAGCTTTCTTT.